This TCR beta chain was profiled in a study of blood T cell repertoires in COVID-19. Study-wide background: The United States, Italy and Spain supplied acute and convalescent COVID-19 samples. Sample material is recorded as cDNA or gDNA derived from T cells, B-cell-depleted T cells, or PBMCs.

In the original processing: Amplification from reference gene primers served as the basis for estimated nucleated cell counts. The protocol was immunoSEQ multiplex PCR, while the TCRdb copy is restricted to in-frame clones and leaves out a portion. The DNA gave D and trimming, while V, J and clone size come from that table. The sample has about 190,000 clones, almost 85% seen once. CDR1 LGHNA and CDR2 YNFKEQ come from the germline V gene. The CDR3 is 18 amino acids. Trimming cost V 0 bases and J 3 bases, with 21 bases left between them. Sequencing was carried out using peripheral blood. The TCR comes from a woman between 65 and 79 years old with active or convalescent COVID-19. The chain joins TRBV4-2 to TRBJ2-7, with D uncertain. The CDR3 DNA is TGTGCCAGCAGCCAAGACCCTGCAGCGATTAGCTATGTCTACGAGCAGTACTTC. Translating gives CASSQDPAAISYVYEQYF.